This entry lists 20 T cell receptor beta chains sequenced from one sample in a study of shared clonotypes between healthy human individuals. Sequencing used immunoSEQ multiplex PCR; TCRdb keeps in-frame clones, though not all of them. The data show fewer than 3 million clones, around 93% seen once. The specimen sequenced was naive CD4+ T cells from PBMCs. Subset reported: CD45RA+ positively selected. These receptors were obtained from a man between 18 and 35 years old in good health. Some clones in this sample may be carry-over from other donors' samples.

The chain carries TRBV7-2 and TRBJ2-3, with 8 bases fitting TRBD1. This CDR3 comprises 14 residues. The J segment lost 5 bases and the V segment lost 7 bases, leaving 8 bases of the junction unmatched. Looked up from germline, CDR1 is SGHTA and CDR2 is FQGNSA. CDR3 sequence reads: CASTWTGLGDTQYF. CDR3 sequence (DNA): TGTGCCAGCACCTGGACAGGGCTAGGAGATACGCAGTATTTT.

The CDR3 nucleotides read TGCGCCAGCACAAAGGCTGGGGTCCCTGAAGCTTTCTTT. Its protein is CASTKAGVPEAFF. The chain is built from TRBV5-1 and TRBJ1-1; D not resolved. Trimming left V 6 bases short and J 6 bases short, with 15 bases between. This CDR3 region has 13 residues. Germline V gene sequence: CDR1 SGHRS, CDR2 YFSETQ.

The DNA of the CDR3 is TGTGCCAGCAGTCTACTAGTTTCCGAGCAGTACTTC. This translates into CASSLLVSEQYF. The chain joins TRBV28 to TRBJ2-7; D is possibly TRBD2 (5 bases). Germline V gene data show CDR1 as MDHEN and CDR2 as SYDVKM. The CDR3 spans 12 residues. Deletions cut 5 bases from V and 6 bases from J, with 11 bases between.

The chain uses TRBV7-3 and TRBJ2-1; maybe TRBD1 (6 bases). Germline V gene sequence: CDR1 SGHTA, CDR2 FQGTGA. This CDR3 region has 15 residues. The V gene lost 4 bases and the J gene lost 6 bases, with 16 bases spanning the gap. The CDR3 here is CASSSPGEGFNEQFF. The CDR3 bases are TGTGCCAGCAGCTCCCCAGGGGAAGGATTCAATGAGCAGTTCTTC.

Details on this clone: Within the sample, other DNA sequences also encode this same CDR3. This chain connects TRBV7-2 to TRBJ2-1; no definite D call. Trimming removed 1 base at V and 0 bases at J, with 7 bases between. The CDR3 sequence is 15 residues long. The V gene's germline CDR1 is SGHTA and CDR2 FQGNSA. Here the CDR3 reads CASSLVGASYNEQFF. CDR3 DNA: TGTGCCAGCAGCTTAGTCGGAGCCTCCTACAATGAGCAGTTCTTC. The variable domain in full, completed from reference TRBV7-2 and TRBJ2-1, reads GAGVSQSPSNKVTEKGKDVELRCDPISGHTALYWYRQSLGQGLEFLIYFQGNSAPDKSGLPSDRFSAERTGGSVSTLTIQRTQQEDSAVYLCASSLVGASYNEQFFGPGTRLTVL.

The CDR3 region has the DNA TGTGCCAGCAGTGGTAGTGGGGGACAGAATAGCAATCAGCCCCAGCATTTT. It encodes CASSGSGGQNSNQPQHF. The V and J genes are TRBV2 and TRBJ1-5; 7 bases are a match to TRBD1. V was clipped by 4 bases and J by 0 bases; unmatched bases: 9. The CDR3 runs to 17 residues. Germline V gives CDR1 SNHLY, CDR2 FYNNEI.

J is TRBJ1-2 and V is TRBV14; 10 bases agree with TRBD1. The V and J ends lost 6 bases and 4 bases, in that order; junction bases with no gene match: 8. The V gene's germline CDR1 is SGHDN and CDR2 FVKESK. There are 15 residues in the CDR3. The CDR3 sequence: CASSLPGTGAYGYTF. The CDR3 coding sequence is TGTGCCAGCAGTCTTCCCGGGACAGGGGCCTATGGCTACACCTTC.

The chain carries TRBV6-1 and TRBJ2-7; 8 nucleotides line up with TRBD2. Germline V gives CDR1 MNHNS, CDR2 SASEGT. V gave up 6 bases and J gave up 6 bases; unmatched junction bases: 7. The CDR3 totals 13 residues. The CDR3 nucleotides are TGTGCCAGCAGAGAGGCGGGGGGACGCGAGCAGTACTTC. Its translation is CASREAGGREQYF.

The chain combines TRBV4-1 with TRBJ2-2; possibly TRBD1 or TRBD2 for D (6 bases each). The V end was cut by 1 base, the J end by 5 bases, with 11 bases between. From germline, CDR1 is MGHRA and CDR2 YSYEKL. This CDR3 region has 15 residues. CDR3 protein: CASSQGRDTTGELFF. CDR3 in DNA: TGCGCCAGCAGCCAAGGGAGGGACACTACCGGGGAGCTGTTTTTT.

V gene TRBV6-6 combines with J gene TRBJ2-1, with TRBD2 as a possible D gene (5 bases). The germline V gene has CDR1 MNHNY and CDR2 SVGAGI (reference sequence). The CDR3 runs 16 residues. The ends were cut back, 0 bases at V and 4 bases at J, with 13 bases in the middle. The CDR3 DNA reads TGTGCCAGCAGTTACTCTTGGGGAGAAGTTTACAATGAGCAGTTCTTC. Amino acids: CASSYSWGEVYNEQFF.

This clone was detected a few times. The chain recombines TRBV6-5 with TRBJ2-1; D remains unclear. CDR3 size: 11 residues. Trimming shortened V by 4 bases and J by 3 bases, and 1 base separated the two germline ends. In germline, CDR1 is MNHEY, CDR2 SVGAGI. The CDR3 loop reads CASSFYNEQFF. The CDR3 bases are TGTGCCAGCAGTTTCTACAATGAGCAGTTCTTC.

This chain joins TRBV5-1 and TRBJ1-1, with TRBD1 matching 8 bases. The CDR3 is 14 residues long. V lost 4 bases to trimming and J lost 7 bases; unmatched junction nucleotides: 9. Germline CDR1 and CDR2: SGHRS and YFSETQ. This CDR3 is CASSTGQGVGEAFF. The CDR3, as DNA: TGCGCCAGCAGCACAGGACAGGGAGTGGGTGAAGCTTTCTTT.

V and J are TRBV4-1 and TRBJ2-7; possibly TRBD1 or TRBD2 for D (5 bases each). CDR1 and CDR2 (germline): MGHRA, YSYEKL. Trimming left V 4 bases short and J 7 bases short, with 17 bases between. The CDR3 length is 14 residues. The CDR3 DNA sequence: TGCGCCAGCAGCCCTTTCGAGAGGGCAGGGGAGCAGTACTTC. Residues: CASSPFERAGEQYF.

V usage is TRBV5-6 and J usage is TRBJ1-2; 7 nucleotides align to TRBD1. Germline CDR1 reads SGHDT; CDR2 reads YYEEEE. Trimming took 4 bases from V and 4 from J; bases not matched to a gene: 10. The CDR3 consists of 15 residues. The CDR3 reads CASSPVPQGIYGYTF. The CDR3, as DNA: TGTGCCAGCAGCCCGGTGCCACAGGGGATCTATGGCTACACCTTC.

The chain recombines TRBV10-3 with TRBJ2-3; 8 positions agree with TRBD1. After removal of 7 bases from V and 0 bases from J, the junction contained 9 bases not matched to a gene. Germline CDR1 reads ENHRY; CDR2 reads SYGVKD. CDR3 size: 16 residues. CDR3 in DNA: TGTGCCATCAACACTCAGGGGGCTGGCAGCACAGATACGCAGTATTTT. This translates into CAINTQGAGSTDTQYF.

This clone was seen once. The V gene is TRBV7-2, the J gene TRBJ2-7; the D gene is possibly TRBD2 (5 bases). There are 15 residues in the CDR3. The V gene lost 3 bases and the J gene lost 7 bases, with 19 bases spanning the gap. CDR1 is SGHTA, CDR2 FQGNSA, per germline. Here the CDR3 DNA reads TGTGCCAGCAGCTTCCTAGACTACTCCTCGAGTGAGCAGTACTTC. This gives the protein CASSFLDYSSSEQYF. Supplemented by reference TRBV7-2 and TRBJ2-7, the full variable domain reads GAGVSQSPSNKVTEKGKDVELRCDPISGHTALYWYRQSLGQGLEFLIYFQGNSAPDKSGLPSDRFSAERTGGSVSTLTIQRTQQEDSAVYLCASSFLDYSSSEQYFGPGTRLTVT.

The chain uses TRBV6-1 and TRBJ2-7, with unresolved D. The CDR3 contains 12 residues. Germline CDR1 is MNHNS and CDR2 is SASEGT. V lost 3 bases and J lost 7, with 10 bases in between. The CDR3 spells CASSEGSPEQYF. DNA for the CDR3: TGTGCCAGCAGTGAGGGCAGTCCGGAGCAGTACTTC.

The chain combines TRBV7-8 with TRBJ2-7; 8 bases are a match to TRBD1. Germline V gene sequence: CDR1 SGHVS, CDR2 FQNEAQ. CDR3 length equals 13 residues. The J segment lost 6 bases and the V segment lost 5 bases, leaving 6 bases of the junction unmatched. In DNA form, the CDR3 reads TGTGCCAGCAGCAGGACAGGGTTGGCCGAGCAGTACTTC. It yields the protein CASSRTGLAEQYF.

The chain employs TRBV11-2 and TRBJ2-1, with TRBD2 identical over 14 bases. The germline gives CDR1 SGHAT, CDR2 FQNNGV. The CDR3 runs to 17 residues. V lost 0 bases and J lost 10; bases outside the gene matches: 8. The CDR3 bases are TGTGCCAGCAGCTTAGATCGAAGACTAGCGGGAGGGAGAGAGCAGTTCTTC. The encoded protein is CASSLDRRLAGGREQFF.

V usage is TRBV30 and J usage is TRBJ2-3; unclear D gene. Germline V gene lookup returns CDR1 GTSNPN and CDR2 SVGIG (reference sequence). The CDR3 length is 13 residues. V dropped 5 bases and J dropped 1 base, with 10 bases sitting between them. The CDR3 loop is CAWSRPGTDTQYF. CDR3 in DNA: TGTGCCTGGTCCAGGCCGGGCACAGATACGCAGTATTTT.